Sequencing of this T cell receptor beta chain was carried out in a study of blood T cells in healthy people across ages. Study results and limitations: Relative to aged donors, long-lived donors carried more naive CD4+ cells and displayed higher diversity.

It was with a sample-barcoded 5' primer and a J-beta primer mix that a second PCR of roughly 7 to 12 cycles was run. TCRdb ran MiXCR on the 5' RACE reads and lists one entry per CDR3 protein. This table has about 580,000 distinct CDR3 sequences, 45% to 55% appearing once. The CDR3 runs 13 residues. Trimming shortened V by 3 bases and J by 4 bases, and 9 bases separated the two germline ends. Germline V lookup: CDR1 SGHTA, CDR2 FQGNSA. This clonotype was counted a few times. Its antigen is as yet unknown. The sequencing sample was made of blood. This chain connects TRBV7-2 to TRBJ2-5; possible D gene TRBD2, 5 bases. The receptor was isolated from an elderly man in good health. The DNA of the CDR3 is TGTGCCAGCAGCTTCGGAGGATTAGAGACCCAGTACTTC. This translates into CASSFGGLETQYF.